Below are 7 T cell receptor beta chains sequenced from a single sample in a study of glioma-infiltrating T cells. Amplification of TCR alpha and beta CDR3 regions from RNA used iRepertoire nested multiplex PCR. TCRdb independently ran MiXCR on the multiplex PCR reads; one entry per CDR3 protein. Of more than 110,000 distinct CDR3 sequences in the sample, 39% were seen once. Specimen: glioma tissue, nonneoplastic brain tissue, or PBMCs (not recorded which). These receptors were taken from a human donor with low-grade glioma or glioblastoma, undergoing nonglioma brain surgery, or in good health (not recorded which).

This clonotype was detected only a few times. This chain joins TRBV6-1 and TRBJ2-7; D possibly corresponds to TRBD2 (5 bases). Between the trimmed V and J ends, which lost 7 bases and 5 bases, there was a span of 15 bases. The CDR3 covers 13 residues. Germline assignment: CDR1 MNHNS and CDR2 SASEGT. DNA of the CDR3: TGTGCCAGCACCGACTCCACGCGGGACGAGCAGTACTTC. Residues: CASTDSTRDEQYF.

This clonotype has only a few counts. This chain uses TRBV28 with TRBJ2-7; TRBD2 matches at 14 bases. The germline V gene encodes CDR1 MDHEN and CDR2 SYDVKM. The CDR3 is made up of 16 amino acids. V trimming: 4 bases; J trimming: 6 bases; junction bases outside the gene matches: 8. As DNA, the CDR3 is TGTGCCAGCAGTTCCGCCGGGACTAGCGGGAGAGCCGAGCAGTACTTC. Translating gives CASSSAGTSGRAEQYF.

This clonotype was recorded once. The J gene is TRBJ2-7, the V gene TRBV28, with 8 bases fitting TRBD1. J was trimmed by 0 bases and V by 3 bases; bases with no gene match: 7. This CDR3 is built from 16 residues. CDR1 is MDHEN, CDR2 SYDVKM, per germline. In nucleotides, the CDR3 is TGTGCCAGCAGTTTTCCCCAGGACAGGGACTCCTACGAGCAGTACTTC. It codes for CASSFPQDRDSYEQYF.

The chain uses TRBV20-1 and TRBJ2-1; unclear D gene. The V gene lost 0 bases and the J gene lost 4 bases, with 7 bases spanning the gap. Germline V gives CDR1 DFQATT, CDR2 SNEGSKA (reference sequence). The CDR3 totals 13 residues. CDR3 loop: CSARDWDYNEQFF. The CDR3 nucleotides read TGCAGTGCTAGAGATTGGGATTACAATGAGCAGTTCTTC.

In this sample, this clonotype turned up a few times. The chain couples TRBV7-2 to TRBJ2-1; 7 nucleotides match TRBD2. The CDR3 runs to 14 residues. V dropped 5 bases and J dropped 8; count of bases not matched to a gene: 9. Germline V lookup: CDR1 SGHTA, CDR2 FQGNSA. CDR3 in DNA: TGTGCCAGCAGCCGGGGCGGGGGAACCGATGAGCAGTTCTTC. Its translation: CASSRGGGTDEQFF.

The CDR3 reads CASSPFPQARNYGYTF. The CDR3, as DNA: TGTGCCAGCAGCCCTTTCCCCCAGGCCCGAAACTATGGCTACACCTTC. This rearrangement joins TRBV5-6 to TRBJ1-2; D gene uncertain. The CDR3 extends over 16 amino acids. V lost 4 bases and J lost 2, with 18 bases in between. The germline V gene encodes CDR1 SGHDT and CDR2 YYEEEE.

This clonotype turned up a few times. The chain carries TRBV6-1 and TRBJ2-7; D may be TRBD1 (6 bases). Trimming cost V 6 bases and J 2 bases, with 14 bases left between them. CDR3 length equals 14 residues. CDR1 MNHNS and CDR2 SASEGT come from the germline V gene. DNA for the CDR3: TGTGCCAGCAGGTCAACAGGGTCGGCCTACGAGCAGTACTTC. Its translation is CASRSTGSAYEQYF.